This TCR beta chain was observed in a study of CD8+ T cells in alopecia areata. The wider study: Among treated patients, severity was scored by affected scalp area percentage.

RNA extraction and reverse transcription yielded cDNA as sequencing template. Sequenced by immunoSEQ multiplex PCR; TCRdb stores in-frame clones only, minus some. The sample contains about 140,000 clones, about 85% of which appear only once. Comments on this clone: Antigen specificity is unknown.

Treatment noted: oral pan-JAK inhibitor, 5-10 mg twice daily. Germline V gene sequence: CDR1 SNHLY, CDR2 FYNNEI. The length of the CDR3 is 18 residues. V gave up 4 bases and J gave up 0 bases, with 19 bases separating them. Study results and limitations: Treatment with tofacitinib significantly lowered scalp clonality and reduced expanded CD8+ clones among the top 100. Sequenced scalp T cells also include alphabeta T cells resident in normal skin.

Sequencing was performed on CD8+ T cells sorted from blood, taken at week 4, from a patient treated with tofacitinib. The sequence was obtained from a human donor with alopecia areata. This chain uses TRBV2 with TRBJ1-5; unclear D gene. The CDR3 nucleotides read TGTGCCAGCAGTGGGTGGGTCCATGTTAGGGATAGCAATCAGCCCCAGCATTTT. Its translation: CASSGWVHVRDSNQPQHF.